This TCR beta chain was recorded in a study of graft-versus-host responses after intestinal transplantation. Turning to the study itself: The recipients all started with anti-thymocyte globulin induction and then took tacrolimus and steroids for three to four years.

TCRdb keeps only in-frame clones here, not all; method: immunoSEQ multiplex PCR. This sample yields about 120,000 clones, of which 85% to 95% are seen a single time; around 1% belongs to the top ten. As regards this clone: Its antigen is not known.

CDR1 and CDR2 (germline): MDHEN, SYDVKM. The V end was cut by 0 bases, the J end by 8 bases, with 16 bases between. This CDR3 is 15 amino acids long. Specimen: unstimulated CD8+ T cells sorted from spleen or lymph node cells, collected before transplant. The clonotype originates from a human donor who was the organ donor for an intestinal transplant. This chain uses TRBV28 with TRBJ1-2; D is undetermined. The CDR3 bases are TGTGCCAGCAGTTTATGCAACCGGTGCTATGGGGGCTACACCTTC. Translation gives CASSLCNRCYGGYTF.